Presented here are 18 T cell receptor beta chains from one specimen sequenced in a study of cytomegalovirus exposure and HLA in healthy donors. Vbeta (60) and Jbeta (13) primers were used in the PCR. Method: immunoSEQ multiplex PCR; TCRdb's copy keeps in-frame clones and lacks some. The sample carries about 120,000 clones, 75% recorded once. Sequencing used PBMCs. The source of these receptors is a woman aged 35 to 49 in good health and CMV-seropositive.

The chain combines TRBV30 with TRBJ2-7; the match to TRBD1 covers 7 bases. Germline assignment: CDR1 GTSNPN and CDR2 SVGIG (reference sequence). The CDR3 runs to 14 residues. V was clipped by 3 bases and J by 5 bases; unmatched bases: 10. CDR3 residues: CAWSGDRPLNEQYF. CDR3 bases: TGTGCCTGGAGCGGGGACAGACCTCTGAACGAGCAGTACTTC.

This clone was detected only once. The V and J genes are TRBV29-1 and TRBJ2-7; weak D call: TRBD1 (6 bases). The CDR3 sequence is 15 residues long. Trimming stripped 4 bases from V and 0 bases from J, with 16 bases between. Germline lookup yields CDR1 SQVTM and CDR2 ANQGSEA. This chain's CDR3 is CSVAPGQSSSYEQYF. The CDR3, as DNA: TGCAGCGTTGCGCCCGGACAGTCCTCCTCCTACGAGCAGTACTTC.

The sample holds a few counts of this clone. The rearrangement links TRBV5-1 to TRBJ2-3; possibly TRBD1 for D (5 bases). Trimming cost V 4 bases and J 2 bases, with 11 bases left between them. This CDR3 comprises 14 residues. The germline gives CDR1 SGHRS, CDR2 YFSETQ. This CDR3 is CASSHDSPTDTQYF. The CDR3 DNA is TGCGCCAGCAGCCATGACAGCCCCACAGATACGCAGTATTTT. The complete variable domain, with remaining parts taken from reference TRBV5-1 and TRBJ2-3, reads KAGVTQTPRYLIKTRGQQVTLSCSPISGHRSVSWYQQTPGQGLQFLFEYFSETQRNKGNFPGRFSGRQFSNSRSEMNVSTLELGDSALYLCASSHDSPTDTQYFGPGTRLTVL.

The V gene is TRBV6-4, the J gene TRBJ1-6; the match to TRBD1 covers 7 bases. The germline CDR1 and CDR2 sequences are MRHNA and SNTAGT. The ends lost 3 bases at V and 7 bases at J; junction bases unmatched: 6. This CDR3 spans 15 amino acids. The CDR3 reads CASSDSTGRNSPLHF. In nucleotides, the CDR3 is TGTGCCAGCAGTGATTCGACAGGGCGGAATTCACCCCTCCACTTT.

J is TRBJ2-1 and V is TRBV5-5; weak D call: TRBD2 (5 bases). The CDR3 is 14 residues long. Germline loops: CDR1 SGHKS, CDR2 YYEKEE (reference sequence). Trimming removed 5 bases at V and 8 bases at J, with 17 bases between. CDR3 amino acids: CASSVSGPADEQFF. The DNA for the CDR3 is TGTGCCAGCAGTGTGAGCGGCCCTGCCGATGAGCAGTTCTTC.

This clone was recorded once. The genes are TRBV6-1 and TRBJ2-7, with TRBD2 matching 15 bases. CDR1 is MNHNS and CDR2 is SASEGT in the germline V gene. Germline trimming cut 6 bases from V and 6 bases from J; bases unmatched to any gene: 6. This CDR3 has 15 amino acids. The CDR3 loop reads CASRGTSGGLGEQYF. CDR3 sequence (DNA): TGTGCCAGCAGGGGGACTAGCGGGGGGCTTGGCGAGCAGTACTTC.

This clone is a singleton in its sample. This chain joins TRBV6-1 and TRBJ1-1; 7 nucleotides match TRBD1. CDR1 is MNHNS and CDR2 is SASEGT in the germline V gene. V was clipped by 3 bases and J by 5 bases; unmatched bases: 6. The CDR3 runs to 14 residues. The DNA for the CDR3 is TGTGCCAGCAGTGACCCGACAGGGTGGACTGAAGCTTTCTTT. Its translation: CASSDPTGWTEAFF.

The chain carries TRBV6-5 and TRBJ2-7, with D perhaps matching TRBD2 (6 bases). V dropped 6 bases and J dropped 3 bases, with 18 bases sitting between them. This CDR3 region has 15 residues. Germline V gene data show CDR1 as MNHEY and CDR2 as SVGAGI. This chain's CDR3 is CASSRSFTSSYEQYF. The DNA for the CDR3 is TGTGCCAGCAGCCGCTCCTTCACTAGCAGCTACGAGCAGTACTTC.

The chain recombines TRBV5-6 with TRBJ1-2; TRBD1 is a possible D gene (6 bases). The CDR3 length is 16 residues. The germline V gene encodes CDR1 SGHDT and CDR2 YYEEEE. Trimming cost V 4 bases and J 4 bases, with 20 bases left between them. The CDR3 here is CASSVPADRAIYGYTF. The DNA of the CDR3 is TGTGCCAGCAGCGTTCCCGCGGACAGAGCTATCTATGGCTACACCTTC.

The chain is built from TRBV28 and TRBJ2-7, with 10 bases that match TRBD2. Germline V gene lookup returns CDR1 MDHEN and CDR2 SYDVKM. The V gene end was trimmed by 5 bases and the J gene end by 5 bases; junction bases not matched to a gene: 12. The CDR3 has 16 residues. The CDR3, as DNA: TGTGCCAGCAGTCCGCATCTAGCGGGAGCTACCAACGAGCAGTACTTC. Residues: CASSPHLAGATNEQYF.

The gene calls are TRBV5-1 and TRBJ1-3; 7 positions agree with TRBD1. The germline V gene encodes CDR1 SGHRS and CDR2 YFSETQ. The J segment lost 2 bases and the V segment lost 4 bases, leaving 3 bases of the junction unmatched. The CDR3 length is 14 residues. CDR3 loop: CASSPGQTGNTIYF. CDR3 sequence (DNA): TGCGCCAGCAGCCCGGGACAGACTGGAAACACCATATATTTT.

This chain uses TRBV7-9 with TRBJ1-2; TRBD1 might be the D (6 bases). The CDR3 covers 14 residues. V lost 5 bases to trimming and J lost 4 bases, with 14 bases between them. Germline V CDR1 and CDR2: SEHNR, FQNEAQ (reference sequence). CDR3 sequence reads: CASSPRTDGYGYTF. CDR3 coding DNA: TGTGCCAGCAGCCCTCGGACAGATGGCTATGGCTACACCTTC. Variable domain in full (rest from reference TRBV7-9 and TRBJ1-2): DTGVSQNPRHKITKRGQNVTFRCDPISEHNRLYWYRQTLGQGPEFLTYFQNEAQLEKSRLLSDRFSAERPKGSFSTLEIQRTEQGDSAMYLCASSPRTDGYGYTFGSGTRLTVV.

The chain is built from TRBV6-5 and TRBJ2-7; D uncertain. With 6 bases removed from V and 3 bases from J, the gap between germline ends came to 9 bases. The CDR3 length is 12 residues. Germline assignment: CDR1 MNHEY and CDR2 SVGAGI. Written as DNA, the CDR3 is TGTGCCAGCAGCGACAACGGCTACGAGCAGTACTTC. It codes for CASSDNGYEQYF.

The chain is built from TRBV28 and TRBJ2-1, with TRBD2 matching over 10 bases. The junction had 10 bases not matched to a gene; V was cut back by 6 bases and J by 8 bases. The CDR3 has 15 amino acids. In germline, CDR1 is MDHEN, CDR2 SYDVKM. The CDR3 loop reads CASSDPGLARHEQFF. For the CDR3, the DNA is TGTGCCAGCAGCGACCCGGGACTAGCGCGCCATGAGCAGTTCTTC.

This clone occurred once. The CDR3 nucleotides are TGCAGCGTTGAAAAGGGAGAAGGCTACGAGCAGTACTTC. It yields the protein CSVEKGEGYEQYF. V gene TRBV29-1 combines with J gene TRBJ2-7; D is perhaps TRBD2 (5 bases). This CDR3 has 13 amino acids. Trimming removed 2 bases at V and 3 bases at J, with 11 bases between. Germline V gene lookup returns CDR1 SQVTM and CDR2 ANQGSEA.

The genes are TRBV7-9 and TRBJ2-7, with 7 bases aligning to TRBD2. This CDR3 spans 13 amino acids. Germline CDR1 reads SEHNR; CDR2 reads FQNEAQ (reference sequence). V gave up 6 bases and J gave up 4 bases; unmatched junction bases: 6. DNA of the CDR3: TGTGCCAGCAGGCCTACTAGCGCTTACGAGCAGTACTTC. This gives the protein CASRPTSAYEQYF.

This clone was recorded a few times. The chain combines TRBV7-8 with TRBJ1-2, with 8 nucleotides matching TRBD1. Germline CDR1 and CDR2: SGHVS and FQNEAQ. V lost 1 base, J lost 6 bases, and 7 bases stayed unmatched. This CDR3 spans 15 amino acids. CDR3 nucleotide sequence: TGTGCCAGCAGCTTAGTGAGGGACAGGAAGAATGGCTACACCTTC. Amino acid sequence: CASSLVRDRKNGYTF. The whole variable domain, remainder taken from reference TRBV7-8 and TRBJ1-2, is GAGVSQSPRYKVAKRGQDVALRCDPISGHVSLFWYQQALGQGPEFLTYFQNEAQLDKSGLPSDRFFAERPEGSVSTLKIQRTQQEDSAVYLCASSLVRDRKNGYTFGSGTRLTVV.

Written as DNA, the CDR3 is TGTGCCAGCAGCTGGGGGAGGACGTGGGAGACCCAGTACTTC. It codes for CASSWGRTWETQYF. The chain has TRBV11-2 and TRBJ2-5; TRBD2 is a possible D gene (6 bases). V was pared by 4 bases and J by 5 bases, with 14 bases between. Germline CDR1 SGHAT, CDR2 FQNNGV. This CDR3 has 14 amino acids.